Listed below are T cell receptor beta chains from one sample, sequenced in a study of T cells in localized non-small cell lung cancer. This table comes from immunoSEQ multiplex PCR, and its TCRdb copy is limited to in-frame clones, with some not included. The sample consists of approximately 11,000 clones, less than 35% of them appearing once. The sequencing here drew on lung tumor tissue, taken before any cancer treatment. The receptors stem from a man aged 35 to 70 with stage I lung adenocarcinoma. CDR3s include the opening cysteine and the closing phenylalanine or tryptophan. The D gene is left open where the match is weak. Where a row states a size, it is once, few, many or the class of an expanded clone; other rows omit it.

V gene	D gene	clone size	J gene	CDR3 DNA	CDR3 protein
TRBV19	TRBD2	.	TRBJ2-3	TGTGCCAGTACCCGGAGCGGGGGGGCGATAGATACGCAGTATTTT	CASTRSGGAIDTQYF
TRBV6-8	.	medium-sized	TRBJ2-7	TGTGCCAGCAGTTACGGAAAAGGGGGTTTTTACGAGCAGTACTTC	CASSYGKGGFYEQYF
TRBV9	TRBD2	few	TRBJ2-2	TGTGCCAGCAGCTCGGGACTAGCGGGGTCCGGGGAGCTGTTTTTT	CASSSGLAGSGELFF
TRBV5-1	TRBD2	once	TRBJ2-1	TGCGCCAGCAGCTTGGGAAGCGGGGGGAGGTACAATGAGCAGTTCTTC	CASSLGSGGRYNEQFF
TRBV19	.	.	TRBJ1-6	TGTGCCAGTAGTCAAGGGGATAATTCACCCCTCCACTTT	CASSQGDNSPLHF
TRBV9	.	.	TRBJ1-1	TGTGCCAGCAGTGTTACCATGAACACTGAAGCTTTCTTT	CASSVTMNTEAFF
TRBV11-3	TRBD1	few	TRBJ1-3	TGTGCCAGCAGCTTAGATCTTTCGCGACAGGGGGCCGGAAACACCATATATTTT	CASSLDLSRQGAGNTIYF
TRBV10-3	.	few	TRBJ1-6	TGTGCCATCAGTGAGGGACAATATAATTCACCCCTCCACTTT	CAISEGQYNSPLHF
TRBV11-3	TRBD1	many	TRBJ1-3	TGTGCCAGCAGCTTCTCCCTGACAGGGTACGGAAACACCATATATTTT	CASSFSLTGYGNTIYF
TRBV11-3	TRBD1	many	TRBJ2-3	TGTGCCAGCAGCTCCCTCGGGACAGGTTACACAGATACGCAGTATTTT	CASSSLGTGYTDTQYF
TRBV7-6	TRBD1	few	TRBJ2-2	TGTGCTAGCAGCCCGGGACAGGGGTCCGGGGAGCTGTTTTTT	CASSPGQGSGELFF
TRBV10-3	.	.	TRBJ1-2	TGTGCCATCAGTGAGTCGGCAGGGAACTATGGCTACACCTTC	CAISESAGNYGYTF
TRBV15	.	.	TRBJ1-5	TGTGCCACCAGCTGGTCCAGAGATAGCAATCAGCCCCAGCATTTT	CATSWSRDSNQPQHF
TRBV6-8	.	.	TRBJ2-6	TGTGCCAGCAGTTACTCGGGCAGTTTCTCTGGGGCCAACGTCCTGACTTTC	CASSYSGSFSGANVLTF
TRBV19	TRBD1	.	TRBJ1-2	TGTGCCAGTAGTATAGAGCCTCTCACAGGGGTACGTGGCTACACCTTC	CASSIEPLTGVRGYTF
TRBV9	.	.	TRBJ2-1	TGTGCCAGCAGCGTAGGGGACGTTTCCTACAATGAGCAGTTCTTC	CASSVGDVSYNEQFF
TRBV9	.	.	TRBJ1-1	TGTGCCAGCAGCGTAGGGGGTACCAGTCGAGCTTTCTTT	CASSVGGTSRAFF
TRBV11-3	TRBD2	many	TRBJ2-2	TGTGCCAGCAGCGTACGGCCTAGCGGGGGCCTGAACACCGGGGAGCTGTTTTTT	CASSVRPSGGLNTGELFF
TRBV6-9	.	.	TRBJ2-1	TGTGCCAGCAGCGTTTACAATGAGCAGTTCTTC	CASSVYNEQFF
TRBV6-1	.	few	TRBJ1-1	TGTGCCAGCAGTGAAGGGGGCGGGTACACTGAAGCTTTCTTT	CASSEGGGYTEAFF
TRBV14	.	.	TRBJ1-1	TGTGCCAGCAGCCAAGTCATCGGGGGTGTCACTGAAGCTTTCTTT	CASSQVIGGVTEAFF
TRBV5-1	.	.	TRBJ1-4	TGCGCCAGCAGCTTCGGCGGAACTAATGAAAAACTGTTTTTT	CASSFGGTNEKLFF
TRBV6-8	.	.	TRBJ1-4	TGTGCCAGCAGTTTAGGAGGGGGAGGAGCAACTAATGAAAAACTGTTTTTT	CASSLGGGGATNEKLFF
TRBV6-8	.	.	TRBJ2-1	TGTGCCATCAGTCTTGTCAACAATGAGCAGTTCTTC	CAISLVNNEQFF
TRBV9	TRBD1	few	TRBJ1-4	TGTGCCAGCAGCGTGACAGGGGGTGGTAATGAAAAACTGTTTTTT	CASSVTGGGNEKLFF
TRBV11-3	.	.	TRBJ2-1	TGTGCCAGCAGCTTCGCGGGGCCCAGCTCCTACAATGAGCAGTTCTTC	CASSFAGPSSYNEQFF
TRBV11-3	.	.	TRBJ2-7	TGTGCCAGCAGCTTGGGCAGGACGCCATCCTACGAGCAGTACTTC	CASSLGRTPSYEQYF
TRBV11-3	TRBD1	medium-sized	TRBJ2-1	TGTGCCAGCAGCTTGGGACAGAGAAACTACAATGAGCAGTTCTTC	CASSLGQRNYNEQFF
TRBV19	TRBD1	.	TRBJ1-2	TGTGCCAGTAGTATCGAACAGGGGGCGAAGGGCTACACCTTC	CASSIEQGAKGYTF
TRBV5-1	.	.	TRBJ2-1	TGCGCCAGCAGCTTGGAGAGGGCATTTATAGATGAGCAGTTCTTC	CASSLERAFIDEQFF
TRBV9	.	few	TRBJ2-1	TGTGCCAGCAGCGACGGGGGCCTCAATGAGCAGTTCTTC	CASSDGGLNEQFF
TRBV6-8	.	medium-sized	TRBJ1-3	TGTGCCAGCGGTCCTTTCCGTTCCTCTGGAAACACCATATATTTT	CASGPFRSSGNTIYF
TRBV6-8	TRBD1	medium-sized	TRBJ1-2	TGTGCCAGCAGTAGTCGGACAGGGCTACGGGATAACTATGGCTACACCTTC	CASSSRTGLRDNYGYTF